These T cell receptor beta chains were read from a single sample in a study of beta chain features in type 1 diabetes. Data came from immunoSEQ multiplex PCR; TCRdb stores just in-frame clones and leaves some out. This table holds about 220,000 clones, 11% found once. Input material: central memory CD4+ T cells from blood. Receptor source: a man between 18 and 29 years old in good health. Each CDR3 is given with its conserved first and last residue. Each record gives: CDR3 DNA, CDR3 protein, D gene, J gene, V gene, clone size. The D gene is left open where the match is weak. The listing skips clone size in some rows; elsewhere it reads once, few, many or a size class.

TGTGCCAGCAGGGGCCGGACACTGAGCTCCTACGAGCAGTACTTC,CASRGRTLSSYEQYF,-,TRBJ2-7,TRBV2,-
TGTGCCAGCAGCCGACTAGCTTTTAGCACAGATACGCAGTATTTT,CASSRLAFSTDTQYF,TRBD2,TRBJ2-3,TRBV9,-
TGCGCCAGCAGCTTACTAGCGGGAGAACGATACGAGCAGTACTTC,CASSLLAGERYEQYF,TRBD2,TRBJ2-7,TRBV5-1,-
TGTGCCAGCAGCCCCTTCAGGACTAATGAGCAGTTCTTC,CASSPFRTNEQFF,-,TRBJ2-1,TRBV11-1,few
TGTGCCAGCAGTTACCCAGGGGTGAACACTGAAGCTTTCTTT,CASSYPGVNTEAFF,-,TRBJ1-1,TRBV6-5,-
TGTGCCAGCAGCCCAGGACAGGGTGGACAAGAGACCCAGTACTTC,CASSPGQGGQETQYF,TRBD1,TRBJ2-5,TRBV7-2,-
TGTGCCAGCAGCCATGGGGGCAGCAACACTGAAGCTTTCTTT,CASSHGGSNTEAFF,-,TRBJ1-1,TRBV7-9,many
TGCGCCAGCAGCTTTAATAGGGACATTCAGTACTTC,CASSFNRDIQYF,-,TRBJ2-4,TRBV5-1,-
TGTGCCAGCAGCTTAGAAGGATATGGCTACACCTTC,CASSLEGYGYTF,-,TRBJ1-2,TRBV7-9,-
TGTGCCAGCAGGGCGACCGGAAACTTCCTAGGCCCAGATACGCAGTATTTT,CASRATGNFLGPDTQYF,-,TRBJ2-3,TRBV27,many
TGTGCCAGCAGCCTCTCGGGTGCAGAGACCCAGTACTTC,CASSLSGAETQYF,-,TRBJ2-5,TRBV7-9,-
TGTGCCAGCAGTCCAAGCGGGACTAGCGGGTACGAGTATTTT,CASSPSGTSGYEYF,TRBD2,TRBJ2-3,TRBV11-1,few
TGTGCCAGCAGTGAAATCAGGGGGAGCGAGCAGTACTTC,CASSEIRGSEQYF,TRBD1,TRBJ2-7,TRBV2,few
TGTGCCACCAGCAGAGATTCATTAGCGGATGAGCAGTTCTTC,CATSRDSLADEQFF,-,TRBJ2-1,TRBV15,few
TGTGCCAGCAGCCAAGTAGGGACTAGCGGATACAATGAGCAGTTCTTC,CASSQVGTSGYNEQFF,TRBD2,TRBJ2-1,TRBV4-1,-
TGTGCCAGCAGTTATCAGGGGGGCGCAGATACGCAGTATTTT,CASSYQGGADTQYF,-,TRBJ2-3,TRBV2,-
TGTGCCAGCAGTCGGAGCGGAGCCATCACAGATACGCAGTATTTT,CASSRSGAITDTQYF,-,TRBJ2-3,TRBV7-9,-
TGTGCCAGCAGCTTGATTCGGGCAGATACGCAGTATTTT,CASSLIRADTQYF,-,TRBJ2-3,TRBV5-6,few
TGCGCCAGCAGTCCCAATTTGGGGAACACTGAAGCTTTCTTT,CASSPNLGNTEAFF,-,TRBJ1-1,TRBV10-1,-
TGTGCCAGCAGTCCCGTGATCAGCATGAACACTGAAGCTTTCTTT,CASSPVISMNTEAFF,-,TRBJ1-1,TRBV28,many
TGTGCCAGCAGCTTGCGGCAGGGGGCAGGTGAAAAACTGTTTTTT,CASSLRQGAGEKLFF,TRBD1,TRBJ1-4,TRBV5-4,many
TGTGCCAGCAGTGAAGGCGGGGGTAGCGGACTCACAGATACGCAGTATTTT,CASSEGGGSGLTDTQYF,TRBD2,TRBJ2-3,TRBV28,-
TGCGCCAGCAGCTCCACAGGGGCTAATGAAAAACTGTTTTTT,CASSSTGANEKLFF,TRBD1,TRBJ1-4,TRBV5-1,-
TGCGCCAGCAGCTTGACTGACAGGGTGAACACTGAAGCTTTCTTT,CASSLTDRVNTEAFF,TRBD1,TRBJ1-1,TRBV5-1,few